These 4 T cell receptor beta chains were all obtained from the same sample, sequenced in a study of blood T cell repertoires in COVID-19. Produced via immunoSEQ multiplex PCR; TCRdb's table is partial and in-frame only. The table records 150,000 to 200,000 clones, roughly 84% of them present only once. Source material: PBMCs or T cells enriched from blood (not recorded which). These receptors all come from a woman in her sixties who had recovered from COVID-19.

This sequence joins TRBV29-1 and TRBJ1-2; D is undetermined. The germline V gene encodes CDR1 SQVTM and CDR2 ANQGSEA. The V end lost 4 bases, the J end lost 7 bases, and 16 bases lay between the germline ends. The CDR3 contains 13 residues. The CDR3 protein is CSVVHPVESGYTF. CDR3 bases: TGCAGCGTTGTTCACCCCGTGGAGAGTGGCTACACCTTC.

V gene TRBV7-3 combines with J gene TRBJ2-2, with TRBD2 identical over 8 bases. CDR1 is SGHTA and CDR2 is FQGTGA in the germline V gene. The CDR3 consists of 15 residues. V was pared by 4 bases and J by 2 bases, with 3 bases of the junction left unmatched. The CDR3 loop reads CASSSGGANTGELFF. CDR3 coding DNA: TGTGCCAGCAGCTCCGGGGGGGCAAACACCGGGGAGCTGTTTTTT.

The V and J genes are TRBV27 and TRBJ2-3, with TRBD2 identical over 8 bases. CDR3 length: 18 residues. The V and J ends lost 2 bases and 1 base, in that order; junction bases with no gene match: 11. Per germline, CDR1 MNHEY and CDR2 SMNVEV (reference sequence). This chain's CDR3 is CASSLTGRAAVGTDTQYF. The CDR3 DNA sequence: TGTGCCAGCAGTTTAACCGGGAGGGCCGCTGTTGGCACAGATACGCAGTATTTT.

The V and J genes are TRBV2 and TRBJ2-7; 7 bases line up with TRBD1. Trimming removed 2 bases from V and 0 bases from J; junction bases left unmatched: 1. CDR1 is SNHLY and CDR2 is FYNNEI in the germline V gene. CDR3 size: 14 residues. The CDR3 nucleotides are TGTGCCAGCAGTGAATGGGACAGCTCCTACGAGCAGTACTTC. As protein: CASSEWDSSYEQYF.